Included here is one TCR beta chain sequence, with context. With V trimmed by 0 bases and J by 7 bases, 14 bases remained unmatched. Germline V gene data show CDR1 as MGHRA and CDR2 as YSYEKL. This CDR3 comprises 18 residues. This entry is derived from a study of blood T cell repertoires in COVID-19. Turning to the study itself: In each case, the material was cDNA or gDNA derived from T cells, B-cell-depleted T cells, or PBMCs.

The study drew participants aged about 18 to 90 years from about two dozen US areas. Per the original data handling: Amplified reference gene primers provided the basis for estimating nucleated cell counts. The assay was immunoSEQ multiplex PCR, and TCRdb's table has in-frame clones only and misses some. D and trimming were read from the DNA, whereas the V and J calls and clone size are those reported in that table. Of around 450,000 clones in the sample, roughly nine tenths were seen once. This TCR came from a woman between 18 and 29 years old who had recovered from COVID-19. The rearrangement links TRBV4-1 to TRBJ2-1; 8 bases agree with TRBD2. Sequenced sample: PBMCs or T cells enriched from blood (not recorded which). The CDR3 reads CASSQENPRTGGINEQFF. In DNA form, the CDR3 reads TGCGCCAGCAGCCAAGAAAACCCGAGGACGGGGGGGATAAATGAGCAGTTCTTC.